This TCR beta chain was obtained from a study of blood T cells in healthy people across ages. Germline V gene data show CDR1 as SQVTM and CDR2 as ANQGSEA. The CDR3 consists of 16 residues. Trimming removed 4 bases from V and 0 bases from J; junction bases left unmatched: 12. Points on this clonotype: What it recognizes is unknown.

The second PCR ran roughly 6 to 11 cycles with a sample-barcoded 5' primer and J-beta primers. TCRdb re-derived calls from the 5' RACE reads in MiXCR, one entry per CDR3 protein. The table has over a million distinct CDR3 sequences, 40% to 45% seen once. General study points: Significant beta diversity loss was already apparent by age roughly 40, declining roughly linearly.

The sequenced sample was blood. This receptor was taken from a woman aged 55-70 years in good health. The chain employs TRBV29-1 and TRBJ2-7, with 7 bases lining up with TRBD2. The DNA for the CDR3 is TGCAGCGTTGGGGGGAGGGGCAGGCGTGGCTCCTACGAGCAGTACTTC. Protein sequence: CSVGGRGRRGSYEQYF.